A single sample gave rise to the 30 T cell receptor beta chains below, sequenced in a study of early T cells in non-severe SARS-CoV-2 infection. TCRdb re-derived calls from the 5' RACE reads in MiXCR, one entry per CDR3 protein. The sample yields tens of thousands of distinct CDR3 sequences, under 8% seen once. The sequencing here drew on whole blood, taken at baseline. These receptors were collected from an adult who was a healthcare worker with PCR-confirmed SARS-CoV-2 infection or an uninfected control (not recorded which).

This clonotype was counted at least ten times. The rearrangement joins TRBV7-2 to TRBJ2-1; D perhaps matches TRBD1 (5 bases). V lost 5 bases to trimming and J lost 4 bases, with 15 bases between them. Germline lookup yields CDR1 SGHTA and CDR2 FQGNSA. The CDR3 has 15 amino acids. The CDR3 DNA reads as TGTGCCAGCAGCCTAACCCGGACACAGTACAATGAGCAGTTCTTC. Encoded protein: CASSLTRTQYNEQFF.

Only a few counts were recorded for this clonotype. The rearrangement uses TRBV9 and TRBJ2-1; D is unclear. V lost 3 bases and J lost 6, with 4 bases in between. CDR3 length equals 11 residues. Germline V CDR1 and CDR2: SGDLS, YYNGEE. The CDR3 is CASSARNEQFF. The CDR3 DNA follows: TGTGCCAGCAGCGCCCGCAATGAGCAGTTCTTC.

This clonotype has a count of ten or more. V usage is TRBV13 and J usage is TRBJ1-6, with D perhaps TRBD1 (5 bases). The V and J ends lost 5 bases and 4 bases respectively, with 21 bases between them. Germline V CDR1 and CDR2: PRHDT, FYEKMQ (reference sequence). This CDR3 has 18 residues. The CDR3 here is CASSAGTPENVYNSPLHF. The DNA for the CDR3 is TGTGCCAGCAGCGCCGGGACCCCCGAAAACGTATATAATTCACCCCTCCACTTT.

For the CDR3, the DNA is TGCAGTGCTAGAGGGGCAGACTACGAGCAGTACTTC. This gives the protein CSARGADYEQYF. The chain has TRBV20-1 and TRBJ2-7; no clear D. V dropped 1 base and J dropped 3 bases, with 7 bases sitting between them. CDR1 is DFQATT and CDR2 is SNEGSKA in the germline V gene (reference sequence). There are 12 residues in the CDR3.

The chain combines TRBV4-1 with TRBJ2-3; D gene unclear. V gave up 0 bases and J gave up 2 bases, with 6 bases separating them. Germline CDR1 is MGHRA and CDR2 is YSYEKL. This CDR3 spans 14 amino acids. The CDR3 DNA sequence: TGCGCCAGCAGCCAAGAAATGAACACAGATACGCAGTATTTT. Amino acids: CASSQEMNTDTQYF.

This clonotype occurred many times. The chain joins TRBV10-3 to TRBJ1-2; no reliable D call. The V gene lost 5 bases and the J gene lost 8 bases, with 12 bases spanning the gap. CDR3 size: 12 residues. Per the germline V gene, CDR1 is ENHRY and CDR2 is SYGVKD. CDR3 DNA sequence: TGTGCCATCAGTTCGGGCCTCGAGGGCTACACCTTC. Translating gives CAISSGLEGYTF.

Notes on this clonotype: The junction departs from germline at one end; a sequencing error may be responsible. The V gene is TRBV18, the J gene TRBJ2-7; D perhaps matches TRBD1 (6 bases). The germline V gene encodes CDR1 KGHSH and CDR2 LQKENI. This CDR3 has 12 residues. The CDR3 DNA follows: TGTGCCAGCTCACCTGATAACAGGGATGGGGACTTC. This gives the protein CASSPDNRDGDF.

This clonotype was seen a few times. The chain uses TRBV5-1 and TRBJ1-2; tentative D call: TRBD1 (5 bases). With 1 base removed from V and 2 bases from J, the gap between germline ends came to 12 bases. Per germline, CDR1 SGHRS and CDR2 YFSETQ. This CDR3 is 15 amino acids long. Written as DNA, the CDR3 is TGCGCCAGCAGCTTGTCACAGGAGATGAACTATGGCTACACCTTC. Translating gives CASSLSQEMNYGYTF.

The rearrangement joins TRBV24-1 to TRBJ2-5; a possible D gene is TRBD2 (5 bases). The CDR3 contains 15 residues. V was clipped by 1 base and J by 1 base, with 9 bases between them. Looked up from germline, CDR1 is KGHDR and CDR2 is SFDVKD. Here the CDR3 reads CATSDFMAGQETQYF. The CDR3 bases are TGTGCCACCAGTGATTTCATGGCGGGCCAAGAGACCCAGTACTTC.

The sample holds many counts of this clonotype. V usage is TRBV20-1 and J usage is TRBJ1-3; 7 nucleotides match TRBD1. After removal of 5 bases from V and 0 bases from J, the junction contained 13 bases not matched to a gene. Germline CDR1 DFQATT, CDR2 SNEGSKA (reference sequence). The CDR3 length is 17 residues. The CDR3: CSASGQASLLSGNTIYF. The DNA for the CDR3 is TGCAGTGCTTCAGGACAGGCCAGCCTTCTCTCTGGAAACACCATATATTTT.

This clonotype was seen ten or more times. This chain links TRBV5-1 with TRBJ2-6; D gene ambiguous. CDR1 SGHRS and CDR2 YFSETQ come from the germline V gene. CDR3 length equals 16 residues. Deletions cut 7 bases from V and 0 bases from J, with 14 bases between. In DNA, the CDR3 is TGCGCCAGCCAGACCGTGTTTGGCTCTGGGGCCAACGTCCTGACTTTC. Protein sequence: CASQTVFGSGANVLTF.

Many counts were recorded for this clonotype. This chain links TRBV20-1 with TRBJ1-1; a weak D match, TRBD1 (5 bases). Germline V gene lookup returns CDR1 DFQATT and CDR2 SNEGSKA (reference sequence). Trimming removed 0 bases at V and 2 bases at J, with 13 bases between. The CDR3 loop spans 15 amino acids. The CDR3 DNA reads TGCAGTGCTAGAGACAGGGTCCGTTTTAACACTGAAGCTTTCTTT. It encodes CSARDRVRFNTEAFF.

This clonotype was counted many times. The rearrangement links TRBV7-9 to TRBJ1-2, with D uncertain. This CDR3 is built from 13 residues. CDR1 is SEHNR and CDR2 is FQNEAQ in the germline V gene (reference sequence). Trimming took 3 bases from V and 1 from J, leaving 6 bases between them. CDR3 nucleotide sequence: TGTGCCAGCAGCTTGTGGGTTAACTATGGCTACACCTTC. It is translated as CASSLWVNYGYTF.

The table lists this clonotype with a few counts. The CDR3 reads CASSLPPAMLPADTQYF. The CDR3 DNA follows: TGTGCCAGCAGCTTGCCTCCCGCGATGCTGCCAGCAGATACGCAGTATTTT. The V and J genes are TRBV5-5 and TRBJ2-3; no definite D call. Germline CDR1 and CDR2: SGHKS and YYEKEE (reference sequence). This CDR3 comprises 17 residues. V lost 1 base and J lost 4, with 19 bases in between.

This clonotype turned up a few times. The J gene is TRBJ2-1, the V gene TRBV20-1; 7 bases fit TRBD1. Germline values: CDR1 DFQATT, CDR2 SNEGSKA (reference sequence). The J segment lost 7 bases and the V segment lost 5 bases, leaving 17 bases of the junction unmatched. The CDR3 runs to 16 residues. The DNA of the CDR3 is TGCAGTGCTCCCCCCAGGGACAGCTTATATCGGAATGAGCAGTTCTTC. It is translated as CSAPPRDSLYRNEQFF.

This clonotype appeared many times. The chain carries TRBV6-2 or TRBV6-3 and TRBJ2-7, with D possibly TRBD1 on 6 matching bases. This CDR3 region has 14 residues. Between the trimmed V and J ends, which lost 8 bases and 3 bases, there was a span of 17 bases. The germline V gene has CDR1 MNHEY and CDR2 SVGEGT. The CDR3 DNA reads as TGTGCCAGCGGCGAGTGGGACACCTACTACGAGCAGTACTTC. It yields the protein CASGEWDTYYEQYF.

This clonotype was seen more than once but under ten times. The V gene is TRBV20-1, the J gene TRBJ2-3, with 10 bases identical to TRBD2. The germline V gene encodes CDR1 DFQATT and CDR2 SNEGSKA (reference sequence). This CDR3 region has 15 residues. The ends lost 1 base at V and 2 bases at J; junction bases unmatched: 3. The CDR3 spells CSARVAGGNTDTQYF. DNA for the CDR3: TGCAGTGCTAGAGTAGCGGGGGGCAACACAGATACGCAGTATTTT.

In its sample, this clonotype was seen many times. This rearrangement joins TRBV28 to TRBJ2-5, with 8 bases identical to TRBD1. V trimming: 5 bases; J trimming: 1 base; junction bases outside the gene matches: 6. Germline CDR1 MDHEN, CDR2 SYDVKM. This CDR3 spans 15 amino acids. In DNA, the CDR3 is TGTGCCAGCAGTATCGGGACAGGTTCCCAAGAGACCCAGTACTTC. Translation gives CASSIGTGSQETQYF.

The chain recombines TRBV7-2 with TRBJ2-7, with a possible D match to TRBD2 (6 bases). The CDR3 loop spans 15 amino acids. Looked up from germline, CDR1 is SGHTA and CDR2 is FQGNSA. The V end lost 3 bases, the J end lost 5 bases, and 17 bases lay between the germline ends. CDR3 coding DNA: TGTGCCAGCAGCTTCCTAGTGGAGGGTAGTCACGAGCAGTACTTC. Its translation: CASSFLVEGSHEQYF.

This clonotype was picked up many times. CDR3 residues: CASSLWAGGTYNEQFF. Here the CDR3 DNA reads TGTGCCAGCAGTTTATGGGCGGGGGGAACTTACAATGAGCAGTTCTTC. The genes are TRBV28 and TRBJ2-1; 8 nucleotides line up with TRBD2. The germline V gene has CDR1 MDHEN and CDR2 SYDVKM. This CDR3 has 16 residues. V lost 0 bases to trimming and J lost 4 bases; unmatched junction nucleotides: 5. The full variable domain, in which reference TRBV28 and TRBJ2-1 provide the parts outside the CDR3, is DVKVTQSSRYLVKRTGEKVFLECVQDMDHENMFWYRQDPGLGLRLIYFSYDVKMKEKGDIPEGYSVSREKKERFSLILESASTNQTSMYLCASSLWAGGTYNEQFFGPGTRLTVL.

This clonotype showed up many times. The chain joins TRBV3-1 to TRBJ2-7; D unclear. The length of the CDR3 is 12 residues. The germline V gene encodes CDR1 LGHDT and CDR2 YNNKEL (reference sequence). V gave up 2 bases and J gave up 0 bases, with 2 bases separating them. As DNA, the CDR3 is TGTGCCAGCAGCCAACACTCCTACGAGCAGTACTTC. It encodes CASSQHSYEQYF.

V is TRBV29-1 and J is TRBJ1-1, with 11 bases that match TRBD1. J was trimmed by 8 bases and V by 6 bases; bases with no gene match: 17. The length of the CDR3 is 16 residues. Per the germline V gene, CDR1 is SQVTM and CDR2 is ANQGSEA. The CDR3 DNA follows: TGCAGCGTGGGTCGTAAACCAGGACAGGGGGCTAGGGAAGCTTTCTTT. Protein: CSVGRKPGQGAREAFF.

This clonotype was detected a few times. V is TRBV4-3 and J is TRBJ2-7; TRBD1 matches 7 bases. The germline CDR1 and CDR2 sequences are LGHNA and YSLEER. The V gene end was trimmed by 5 bases and the J gene end by 8 bases; junction bases not matched to a gene: 9. The CDR3 covers 13 residues. CDR3: CASSVSEGAKQYF. The CDR3 coding sequence is TGCGCCAGCAGCGTGAGCGAGGGGGCGAAGCAGTACTTC.

This clonotype was recorded many times. This chain connects TRBV18 to TRBJ1-2; no reliable D call. V lost 3 bases and J lost 4, with 15 bases in between. CDR3 length equals 15 residues. From germline, CDR1 is KGHSH and CDR2 LQKENI. The DNA for the CDR3 is TGTGCCAGCTCACCCCCCCAGCAGCAAGTCTATGGCTACACCTTC. Its protein is CASSPPQQQVYGYTF.

The gene calls are TRBV7-6 and TRBJ2-1; tentatively, D is TRBD1 (5 bases). CDR1 is SGHVS and CDR2 is FNYEAQ in the germline V gene. This CDR3 contains 13 residues. V gave up 5 bases and J gave up 3 bases, with 8 bases separating them. The DNA of the CDR3 is TGTGCCAGCAGCGGACAAGTCTACAATGAGCAGTTCTTC. Translating it yields CASSGQVYNEQFF.

The sample holds a few counts of this clonotype. This sequence joins TRBV28 and TRBJ1-6, with D possibly being TRBD1 (5 bases). This CDR3 is built from 16 residues. V lost 3 bases and J 9 bases, leaving 18 bases between the germline ends. CDR1 and CDR2 (germline): MDHEN, SYDVKM. This CDR3 is CASSLPVGQGGSPLHF. CDR3 in DNA: TGTGCCAGCAGTTTGCCAGTAGGGCAGGGAGGTTCACCCCTCCACTTT. The variable domain in full, with the rest retrieved from reference TRBV28 and TRBJ1-6, is DVKVTQSSRYLVKRTGEKVFLECVQDMDHENMFWYRQDPGLGLRLIYFSYDVKMKEKGDIPEGYSVSREKKERFSLILESASTNQTSMYLCASSLPVGQGGSPLHFGNGTRLTVT.

The chain carries TRBV7-6 and TRBJ2-5, with D possibly being TRBD1 (7 bases). V lost 5 bases to trimming and J lost 4 bases, with 11 bases between them. The CDR3 loop spans 13 amino acids. Looked up from germline, CDR1 is SGHVS and CDR2 is FNYEAQ. The CDR3 sequence: CASSPGGTETQYF. The CDR3 nucleotides are TGTGCCAGCAGCCCAGGGGGGACAGAGACCCAGTACTTC.

As regards this clonotype: This could be a read error, since a much larger clone is one nucleotide away. This sequence joins TRBV5-1 and TRBJ1-1; no reliable D call. This CDR3 is 15 amino acids long. Germline V gives CDR1 SGHRS, CDR2 YFSETQ. The CDR3 reads CASSLARQTVTEASF. DNA of the CDR3: TGCGCCAGCAGCTTGGCTAGGCAGACTGTAACTGAAGCTTCCTTT.

The sample holds many counts of this clonotype. The chain is built from TRBV20-1 and TRBJ1-2, with D maybe TRBD1 (5 bases). The germline CDR1 and CDR2 sequences are DFQATT and SNEGSKA (reference sequence). The CDR3 runs to 15 residues. V was pared by 8 bases and J by 1 base, with 20 bases between. The CDR3, as DNA: TGCAGTCCACCAAGAACAGGCCCCCGTAACTATGGCTACACCTTC. Amino acids: CSPPRTGPRNYGYTF.

The V gene is TRBV7-2, the J gene TRBJ2-7, with a possible D match to TRBD1 (6 bases). Deletions cut 1 base from V and 6 bases from J, with 10 bases between. This CDR3 is 13 amino acids long. Germline lookup yields CDR1 SGHTA and CDR2 FQGNSA. CDR3 loop: CASSLEGTREQYF. The DNA of the CDR3 is TGTGCCAGCAGCTTAGAAGGGACACGCGAGCAGTACTTC.